These 25 T cell receptor beta chains were all obtained from the same sample, sequenced in a study of blood T cells in healthy people across ages. The second PCR ran about 6 to 11 cycles with a sample-barcoded 5' primer and J-beta primers. TCRdb redid the calling of the 5' RACE reads with MiXCR, one entry per CDR3 protein. The sample consists of some 860,000 distinct CDR3 sequences, roughly 56% of them appearing once. Sequences were obtained from blood. Source of these receptors: a man aged 35-49 years in good health.

This clonotype has a single count. This may be a read error, as it is one base from a much larger clone. V gene TRBV20-1 combines with J gene TRBJ1-4, with D unresolved. Looked up from germline, CDR1 is DFQATT and CDR2 is SNEGSKA (reference sequence). Between the trimmed V and J ends, which lost 5 bases and 0 bases, there was a span of 4 bases. CDR3 length: 12 amino acids. The CDR3 sequence is CSAGTTNEKLFF. In DNA form, the CDR3 reads TGCAGTGCTGGAACAACTAATGAAAAACTGTTTTTT.

The chain combines TRBV6-5 with TRBJ2-3, with 9 bases aligning to TRBD2. This CDR3 contains 19 residues. Trimming took 0 bases from V and 1 from J; bases not matched to a gene: 11. CDR1 and CDR2 (germline): MNHEY, SVGAGI. Here the CDR3 reads CASSYSGLAGRLGTDTQYF. The CDR3 DNA follows: TGTGCCAGCAGTTACTCGGGGCTAGCGGGAAGATTAGGCACAGATACGCAGTATTTT.

CDR3 sequence reads: CASETNTGGINNEQFF. CDR3 coding DNA: TGTGCCAGCGAAACGAACACCGGGGGGATAAACAATGAGCAGTTCTTC. The V call is TRBV25-1, the J call TRBJ2-1; 7 bases are shared with TRBD2. V shed 8 bases, J shed 5 bases, and the junction held 15 bases outside the gene matches. The germline V gene encodes CDR1 MGHDK and CDR2 SYGVNS. This CDR3 spans 16 amino acids.

This clonotype was counted only a few times. One junction end does not reproduce the germline sequence, and a read error may be involved. The chain combines TRBV7-7 with TRBJ1-1; TRBD1 matches at 7 bases. In germline, CDR1 is SSHAT, CDR2 FNYEAQ (reference sequence). This CDR3 is 17 amino acids long. CDR3 nucleotide sequence: TGTGCTAGCAGCTCAATTGTGGGACAGAGGATGAACACTGAAGCTTTCTTT. Its protein is CASSSIVGQRMNTEAFF.

The chain recombines TRBV24-1 with TRBJ2-1; D is undetermined. The V and J ends lost 3 bases and 0 bases respectively, with 8 bases between them. Germline V gives CDR1 KGHDR, CDR2 SFDVKD. The CDR3 length is 15 residues. CDR3 loop: CATSDEVSSYNEQFF. The CDR3, as DNA: TGTGCCACCAGTGATGAGGTCAGCTCCTACAATGAGCAGTTCTTC.

V usage is TRBV28 and J usage is TRBJ1-4; unclear D gene. CDR3 length equals 12 residues. The V end was cut by 3 bases, the J end by 14 bases, with 13 bases between. The V gene's germline CDR1 is MDHEN and CDR2 SYDVKM. In nucleotides, the CDR3 is TGTGCCAGCAGTTTGGAGACATTCGGGCTGTTTTTT. Protein product: CASSLETFGLFF.

This clonotype occurred a few times. The rearrangement links TRBV20-1 to TRBJ2-1; no firm D call. Trimming left V 3 bases short and J 9 bases short, with 12 bases between. Germline-derived CDR1 and CDR2 are DFQATT and SNEGSKA (reference sequence). This CDR3 has 12 amino acids. The CDR3, as DNA: TGCAGTGCTAGTTGGTTGGGCGGTGAGCAGTTCTTC. Translation gives CSASWLGGEQFF.

The gene calls are TRBV12-3 or TRBV12-4 and TRBJ1-4; 7 bases agree with TRBD1. CDR3 size: 16 residues. J lost 7 bases, V lost 6 bases, and 14 bases had no gene match. The CDR3 protein is CASSSRPPGGSEKLFF. DNA of the CDR3: TGTGCCAGCAGCTCCCGTCCGCCAGGGGGTTCTGAAAAACTGTTTTTT.

The chain recombines TRBV7-2 with TRBJ2-5; D assignment may be TRBD1 or TRBD2 (5 bases each). This CDR3 is 13 amino acids long. Trimming stripped 5 bases from V and 4 bases from J, with 11 bases between. Looked up from germline, CDR1 is SGHTA and CDR2 is FQGNSA. The CDR3 here is CASSVQGRETQYF. DNA for the CDR3: TGTGCCAGCAGCGTCCAGGGACGAGAGACCCAGTACTTC.

In its sample, this clonotype was seen a few times. The rearrangement uses TRBV20-1 and TRBJ2-4; perhaps D is TRBD1 or TRBD2 (6 bases each). The CDR3 has 17 amino acids. V lost 3 bases and J 2 bases, leaving 20 bases between the germline ends. Germline CDR1 is DFQATT and CDR2 is SNEGSKA (reference sequence). The CDR3 coding sequence is TGCAGTGCTAGTACAGGGCGCCGGACTATCTCCAAAAACATTCAGTACTTC. It translates to CSASTGRRTISKNIQYF.

J is TRBJ2-2 and V is TRBV4-3; 8 nucleotides line up with TRBD2. CDR3 length: 19 amino acids. The J segment lost 6 bases and the V segment lost 1 base, leaving 16 bases of the junction unmatched. CDR1 LGHNA and CDR2 YSLEER come from the germline V gene. The CDR3 coding sequence is TGCGCCAGCAGCCAAGGACGGTTCAGCGGGAGCAGAGGGGCCGGGGAGCTGTTTTTT. Encoded protein: CASSQGRFSGSRGAGELFF.

The chain couples TRBV27 to TRBJ2-1; D is uncertain. The CDR3 spans 14 residues. Germline values: CDR1 MNHEY, CDR2 SMNVEV (reference sequence). Trimming removed 3 bases at V and 2 bases at J, with 8 bases between. The CDR3 loop is CASSFQETYNEQFF. CDR3 in DNA: TGTGCCAGCAGTTTTCAGGAAACCTACAATGAGCAGTTCTTC.

This chain joins TRBV6-1 and TRBJ1-2; TRBD1 matches at 10 bases. The germline CDR1 and CDR2 sequences are MNHNS and SASEGT. V lost 6 bases to trimming and J lost 4 bases; unmatched junction nucleotides: 5. This CDR3 comprises 14 residues. CDR3 nucleotides: TGTGCCAGCAGGGGACAGGGGCCAAGCTATGGCTACACCTTC. It encodes CASRGQGPSYGYTF.

This chain links TRBV28 with TRBJ2-3; the match to TRBD2 covers 14 bases. Trimming at V came to 6 bases and at J to 6 bases, leaving 8 bases not matched to a gene. This CDR3 contains 16 residues. The germline V gene encodes CDR1 MDHEN and CDR2 SYDVKM. DNA of the CDR3: TGTGCCAGCAGCCAAGGACTAGCGGGAGGAGGGGATACGCAGTATTTT. This encodes CASSQGLAGGGDTQYF.

The rearrangement links TRBV7-2 to TRBJ2-7, with 7 bases matching TRBD1. Germline CDR1 and CDR2: SGHTA and FQGNSA. After removal of 1 base from V and 6 bases from J, the junction contained 24 bases not matched to a gene. There are 20 residues in the CDR3. CDR3 protein: CASSLVRLSEGQISFGEQYF. The CDR3 nucleotides are TGTGCCAGCAGCTTAGTTCGTCTCTCCGAGGGACAGATAAGTTTTGGCGAGCAGTACTTC.

The V call is TRBV7-6, the J call TRBJ2-3, with D perhaps assigned TRBD1 or TRBD2 (6 bases each). This CDR3 region has 16 residues. Deletions cut 1 base from V and 4 bases from J, with 15 bases between. The V gene's germline CDR1 is SGHVS and CDR2 FNYEAQ. The CDR3, as DNA: TGTGCCAGCAGCTTAGAAAACAAGGGGGGAGCAGATACGCAGTATTTT. Translated, it gives CASSLENKGGADTQYF.

The J gene is TRBJ2-5, the V gene TRBV4-1; D remains unclear. The DNA matches TRBJ2-7 better at its end, which makes the J call doubtful. Looked up from germline, CDR1 is MGHRA and CDR2 is YSYEKL. The CDR3 extends over 15 amino acids. CDR3 loop: CASSQDPQRPYEQYF. Written as DNA, the CDR3 is TGCGCCAGCAGCCAAGACCCCCAGCGCCCCTACGAGCAGTACTTC.

J is TRBJ2-1 and V is TRBV5-1, with TRBD2 matching over 15 bases. CDR1 is SGHRS, CDR2 YFSETQ, per germline. The trim removed 4 bases at V and 1 base at J, leaving 6 bases unmatched. The CDR3 covers 18 residues. This chain's CDR3 is CASSPGLAGGRSYNEQFF. The CDR3 nucleotides read TGCGCCAGCAGCCCGGGACTAGCGGGGGGCCGGTCCTACAATGAGCAGTTCTTC.

The chain couples TRBV7-6 to TRBJ2-1, with a possible D match to TRBD2 (5 bases). Trimming removed 1 base at V and 2 bases at J, with 9 bases between. This CDR3 has 15 amino acids. CDR1 SGHVS and CDR2 FNYEAQ come from the germline V gene. CDR3: CASSLEQTTYNEQFF. CDR3 nucleotide sequence: TGTGCCAGCAGCTTAGAACAGACTACCTACAATGAGCAGTTCTTC.

The genes are TRBV5-1 and TRBJ2-1; 8 bases are shared with TRBD1. CDR3 length: 14 amino acids. CDR1 SGHRS and CDR2 YFSETQ come from the germline V gene. V lost 0 bases to trimming and J lost 6 bases; unmatched junction nucleotides: 2. CDR3 sequence reads: CASSLDRGANEQFF. The CDR3 DNA is TGCGCCAGCAGCTTGGACAGGGGGGCCAATGAGCAGTTCTTC. Full variable domain (missing parts from reference TRBV5-1 and TRBJ2-1): KAGVTQTPRYLIKTRGQQVTLSCSPISGHRSVSWYQQTPGQGLQFLFEYFSETQRNKGNFPGRFSGRQFSNSRSEMNVSTLELGDSALYLCASSLDRGANEQFFGPGTRLTVL.

The rearrangement uses TRBV3-1 and TRBJ1-2; TRBD1 matches 9 bases. Germline V gene sequence: CDR1 LGHDT, CDR2 YNNKEL (reference sequence). The CDR3 is made up of 15 amino acids. The V and J ends lost 4 bases and 1 base, in that order; junction bases with no gene match: 4. CDR3 bases: TGTGCCAGCAGCCCGGGACAGGGAAGTAACTATGGCTACACCTTC. Its protein product is CASSPGQGSNYGYTF.

The chain has TRBV3-1 and TRBJ2-1; the match to TRBD2 covers 9 bases. Trimming cost V 4 bases and J 5 bases; bases outside gene matches: 9. This CDR3 comprises 16 residues. Germline V lookup: CDR1 LGHDT, CDR2 YNNKEL (reference sequence). CDR3 sequence: CASSPRSGGQNNEQFF. The CDR3 DNA reads TGTGCCAGCAGCCCCCGTAGCGGGGGACAAAACAATGAGCAGTTCTTC.

The CDR3 region is CASGAGTSGIQFF. CDR3 in DNA: TGTGCCAGCGGCGCAGGGACTAGCGGGATTCAGTTCTTC. This sequence joins TRBV6-5 and TRBJ2-1, with 13 positions matching TRBD2. The germline gives CDR1 MNHEY, CDR2 SVGAGI. V shed 8 bases and J 13 bases; nucleotides not matched to a gene: 8. The CDR3 covers 13 residues.

This chain connects TRBV20-1 to TRBJ2-5; no definite D call. This CDR3 region has 11 residues. V gave up 3 bases and J gave up 11 bases, with 13 bases separating them. The germline CDR1 and CDR2 sequences are DFQATT and SNEGSKA (reference sequence). CDR3 sequence (DNA): TGCAGTGCTAGTAAGGCTAGATGGCAGTACTTC. This encodes CSASKARWQYF.

This clonotype was seen only a few times. The chain recombines TRBV7-2 with TRBJ1-4; D ambiguous. V was pared by 5 bases and J by 0 bases, with 10 bases between. The CDR3 length is 15 residues. CDR1 SGHTA and CDR2 FQGNSA come from the germline V gene. Here the CDR3 DNA reads TGTGCCAGCAGCCAGCGGGGTACAACTAATGAAAAACTGTTTTTT. It yields the protein CASSQRGTTNEKLFF.